Each of the 27 T cell receptor beta chains below was sequenced from the same sample in a study of shared clonotypes between healthy human individuals. The protocol was immunoSEQ multiplex PCR, while the TCRdb copy is restricted to in-frame clones and leaves out a portion. Counted here are more than 2 million clones, roughly 95% occurring once; the ten biggest clones make up 0.13%. The source material was naive CD4+ T cells sorted from blood. The subset here: CD45RA+ positively selected. These receptors all come from a man aged 18 to 29 in good health.

The J gene is TRBJ2-6, the V gene TRBV7-2, with D maybe TRBD2 (5 bases). Deletions cut 5 bases from V and 0 bases from J, with 11 bases between. The CDR3 is 16 amino acids. CDR1 is SGHTA, CDR2 FQGNSA, per germline. The CDR3 is CASSRFGGSGANVLTF. Here the CDR3 DNA reads TGTGCCAGCAGCCGATTCGGAGGCTCTGGGGCCAACGTCCTGACTTTC.

The J gene is TRBJ1-6, the V gene TRBV7-9; 8 bases match TRBD1. This CDR3 has 16 amino acids. V shed 1 base and J 8 bases; nucleotides not matched to a gene: 7. The germline CDR1 and CDR2 sequences are SEHNR and FQNEAQ (reference sequence). The CDR3 sequence is CASSLGSGTGDSPLHF. CDR3 DNA: TGTGCCAGCAGCTTAGGCTCCGGGACAGGTGATTCACCCCTCCACTTT.

This clone was observed once. The rearrangement links TRBV28 to TRBJ1-2; 7 bases are a match to TRBD1. Germline CDR1 MDHEN, CDR2 SYDVKM. The CDR3 runs to 14 residues. J lost 4 bases, V lost 1 base, and 3 bases had no gene match. The CDR3 loop reads CASSLSGQFYGYTF. The CDR3, as DNA: TGTGCCAGCAGTTTATCGGGACAGTTCTATGGCTACACCTTC.

This chain joins TRBV30 and TRBJ2-1, with 7 bases fitting TRBD2. Germline lookup yields CDR1 GTSNPN and CDR2 SVGIG (reference sequence). With V trimmed by 8 bases and J by 4 bases, 2 bases remained unmatched. The CDR3 runs 11 residues. The CDR3 reads CARGGYNEQFF. In DNA, the CDR3 is TGTGCCCGCGGGGGTTACAATGAGCAGTTCTTC.

This chain links TRBV5-1 with TRBJ2-5; TRBD2 matches 8 bases. V trimming: 2 bases; J trimming: 0 bases; junction bases outside the gene matches: 9. This CDR3 contains 17 residues. Germline loops: CDR1 SGHRS, CDR2 YFSETQ. CDR3 nucleotides: TGCGCCAGCAGCTTTAGCGGGGTGCCAGCTTACCAAGAGACCCAGTACTTC. Protein sequence: CASSFSGVPAYQETQYF.

This clone was seen a single time. This rearrangement joins TRBV11-1 to TRBJ2-5; no firm D call. CDR3 length: 13 residues. Germline CDR1 and CDR2: SGHAT and FQDESV (reference sequence). Trimming shortened V by 1 base and J by 7 bases, and 10 bases separated the two germline ends. Written as DNA, the CDR3 is TGTGCCAGCAGCTTAGACCTCGTGGGGACCCAGTACTTC. It specifies CASSLDLVGTQYF.

This chain links TRBV2 with TRBJ1-4; D remains unclear. V dropped 6 bases and J dropped 7 bases, with 18 bases sitting between them. The CDR3 is made up of 15 amino acids. Per germline, CDR1 SNHLY and CDR2 FYNNEI. The CDR3 loop reads CASSDGLASGEKLFF. The CDR3 DNA reads as TGTGCCAGCAGCGACGGACTCGCCTCGGGTGAAAAACTGTTTTTT.

The chain is built from TRBV30 and TRBJ1-6; D remains unclear. The CDR3 is made up of 12 amino acids. Germline values: CDR1 GTSNPN, CDR2 SVGIG (reference sequence). With 8 bases removed from V and 7 bases from J, the gap between germline ends came to 12 bases. CDR3 protein: CALEDRNSPLHF. Here the CDR3 DNA reads TGTGCCCTGGAAGATAGAAATTCACCCCTCCACTTT. Combining the CDR3 with reference TRBV30 and TRBJ1-6 gives the whole variable domain SQTIHQWPATLVQPVGSPLSLECTVEGTSNPNLYWYRQAAGRGLQLLFYSVGIGQISSEVPQNLSASRPQDRQFILSSKKLLLSDSGFYLCALEDRNSPLHFGNGTRLTVT.

This clone has just one count. This chain joins TRBV6-6 and TRBJ2-7; TRBD1 or TRBD2 may be the D gene (5 bases each). Trimming pared 5 bases from V and 5 bases from J, leaving 16 bases between. In germline, CDR1 is MNHNY, CDR2 SVGAGI (reference sequence). The CDR3 has 14 residues. The DNA of the CDR3 is TGTGCCAGCAGTCCCAGGGAGTTTTCCCACGAGCAGTACTTC. Residues: CASSPREFSHEQYF.

The chain combines TRBV10-3 with TRBJ1-2; D perhaps matches TRBD1 (6 bases). CDR3 length: 14 residues. Trimming pared 0 bases from V and 7 bases from J, leaving 12 bases between. Germline CDR1 is ENHRY and CDR2 is SYGVKD. The CDR3 sequence is CAISESQGLGGYTF. For the CDR3, the DNA is TGTGCCATCAGTGAGTCGCAGGGGTTGGGTGGCTACACCTTC.

This chain connects TRBV10-3 to TRBJ1-6; possibly TRBD1 for D (6 bases). Between the trimmed V and J ends, which lost 11 bases and 5 bases, there was a span of 19 bases. The CDR3 runs to 15 residues. In germline, CDR1 is ENHRY, CDR2 SYGVKD. CDR3 bases: TGTGCCTCCGCCTTTATGGACAGCAATAATTCACCCCTCCACTTT. Its translation is CASAFMDSNNSPLHF.

The V and J genes are TRBV5-6 and TRBJ1-4, with a possible D match to TRBD1 (5 bases). CDR1 is SGHDT, CDR2 YYEEEE, per germline. Trimming took 1 base from V and 0 from J, leaving 19 bases between them. CDR3 length equals 19 residues. This CDR3 is CASSLTLNGRGATNEKLFF. In DNA form, the CDR3 reads TGTGCCAGCAGCTTGACACTCAACGGTAGGGGTGCAACTAATGAAAAACTGTTTTTT.

This clone was seen once. The chain links TRBV7-6 to TRBJ1-4; D possibly corresponds to TRBD1 (6 bases). Germline V CDR1 and CDR2: SGHVS, FNYEAQ. The CDR3 runs to 15 residues. With 1 base removed from V and 8 bases from J, the gap between germline ends came to 14 bases. For the CDR3, the DNA is TGTGCCAGCAGCTTAGATCAGGGGACACGGGAAAAACTGTTTTTT. It yields the protein CASSLDQGTREKLFF.

V gene TRBV27 combines with J gene TRBJ2-4; 8 bases line up with TRBD1. V lost 6 bases and J lost 6; bases outside the gene matches: 7. CDR3 size: 14 residues. The germline V gene encodes CDR1 MNHEY and CDR2 SMNVEV (reference sequence). The CDR3 nucleotides are TGTGCCAGCAGCCAGAAGGGACAGGTAAACATTCAGTACTTC. This sequence encodes CASSQKGQVNIQYF.

Remarks on this clone: Other DNA sequences within the sample encode an identical CDR3. The chain uses TRBV18 and TRBJ2-7; D may correspond to TRBD1 or TRBD2 (5 bases each). This CDR3 has 13 residues. Trimming removed 2 bases at V and 4 bases at J, with 9 bases between. CDR1 is KGHSH, CDR2 LQKENI, per germline. The CDR3 sequence: CASSPGTSYEQYF. CDR3 nucleotides: TGTGCCAGCTCACCAGGGACCTCGTACGAGCAGTACTTC.

The gene calls are TRBV30 and TRBJ2-1; D may be TRBD2 (7 bases). Trimming shortened V by 4 bases and J by 7 bases, and 20 bases separated the two germline ends. The CDR3 runs to 15 residues. Per the germline V gene, CDR1 is GTSNPN and CDR2 is SVGIG (reference sequence). CDR3 in amino acids: CAWTQGRTRENEQFF. The CDR3 nucleotides read TGTGCCTGGACGCAGGGGAGGACTAGAGAGAATGAGCAGTTCTTC.

V is TRBV4-2 and J is TRBJ1-4, with no clear D. CDR1 and CDR2 (germline): LGHNA, YNFKEQ. The V end was cut by 0 bases, the J end by 8 bases, with 28 bases between. CDR3 size: 20 residues. CDR3 nucleotide sequence: TGTGCCAGCAGCCAAGATCCCTTTAGTCCGCAGCTCCAAAGGTGGGAAAAACTGTTTTTT. Residues: CASSQDPFSPQLQRWEKLFF.

This clone appeared a single time. The J gene is TRBJ2-2, the V gene TRBV7-9, with 7 nucleotides matching TRBD1. The CDR3 consists of 14 residues. Looked up from germline, CDR1 is SEHNR and CDR2 is FQNEAQ (reference sequence). Unmatched junction bases numbered 5, after V lost 5 bases and J lost 5 bases. CDR3 in DNA: TGTGCCAGCAGCCCAGGGACAGTTACCGGGGAGCTGTTTTTT. Translated: CASSPGTVTGELFF.

V usage is TRBV7-9 and J usage is TRBJ2-7, with TRBD1 matching 12 bases. V dropped 1 base and J dropped 7; count of bases not matched to a gene: 5. Germline V gene lookup returns CDR1 SEHNR and CDR2 FQNEAQ (reference sequence). CDR3 length: 15 residues. The CDR3 nucleotides read TGTGCCAGCAGCTTAGGGGACAGGGGGCAATGGGAGCAGTACTTC. The encoded protein is CASSLGDRGQWEQYF. The full variable domain, with the rest looked up from reference TRBV7-9 and TRBJ2-7, is DTGVSQNPRHKITKRGQNVTFRCDPISEHNRLYWYRQTLGQGPEFLTYFQNEAQLEKSRLLSDRFSAERPKGSFSTLEIQRTEQGDSAMYLCASSLGDRGQWEQYFGPGTRLTVT.

In this sample, this clone turned up once. The CDR3 protein is CSVIGTGNFYGYTF. DNA of the CDR3: TGCAGCGTCATTGGGACAGGGAACTTTTATGGCTACACCTTC. The J gene is TRBJ1-2, the V gene TRBV29-1; TRBD1 aligns across 9 bases. Germline loops: CDR1 SQVTM, CDR2 ANQGSEA. This CDR3 has 14 residues. The junction had 10 bases not matched to a gene; V was cut back by 6 bases and J by 5 bases.

The gene calls are TRBV7-9 and TRBJ1-1, with unresolved D. The germline CDR1 and CDR2 sequences are SEHNR and FQNEAQ (reference sequence). The CDR3 has 13 residues. The germline V and J ends were trimmed by 2 bases and 6 bases, with 10 bases remaining between them. The CDR3 sequence is CASSLYPPSEAFF. CDR3 in DNA: TGTGCCAGCAGCTTATACCCACCTTCTGAAGCTTTCTTT.

This clone was seen a handful of times. The chain recombines TRBV2 with TRBJ1-6, with a tentative D call TRBD1 (6 bases). CDR1 is SNHLY, CDR2 FYNNEI, per germline. Trimming left V 7 bases short and J 3 bases short, with 7 bases between. The CDR3 consists of 13 residues. CDR3 protein: CASKQGYNSPLHF. The CDR3 bases are TGTGCCAGCAAACAGGGCTATAATTCACCCCTCCACTTT.

V gene TRBV25-1 combines with J gene TRBJ1-1, with TRBD1 as a possible D gene (5 bases). The V end lost 1 base, the J end lost 1 base, and 13 bases lay between the germline ends. This CDR3 spans 16 amino acids. The germline CDR1 and CDR2 sequences are MGHDK and SYGVNS. CDR3 residues: CASSESKGGGNTEAFF. The CDR3, as DNA: TGTGCCAGCAGTGAATCCAAAGGTGGGGGGAACACTGAAGCTTTCTTT.

This clone appeared once. The J gene is TRBJ2-3, the V gene TRBV7-6, with 8 nucleotides matching TRBD2. Looked up from germline, CDR1 is SGHVS and CDR2 is FNYEAQ. Unmatched junction bases numbered 7, after V lost 0 bases and J lost 2 bases. The length of the CDR3 is 17 residues. The CDR3 loop is CASSLAGGAVFTDTQYF. Written as DNA, the CDR3 is TGTGCCAGCAGCTTAGCCGGGGGGGCAGTCTTCACAGATACGCAGTATTTT.

The chain carries TRBV7-9 and TRBJ2-7; weak D call: TRBD2 (6 bases). The CDR3 is made up of 16 amino acids. Germline CDR1 is SEHNR and CDR2 is FQNEAQ (reference sequence). V dropped 5 bases and J dropped 2 bases, with 19 bases sitting between them. CDR3 sequence (DNA): TGTGCCAGCAGCCCCAGGGTTTGGCGGGGAACCTACGAGCAGTACTTC. As protein: CASSPRVWRGTYEQYF. Full variable domain (outside the CDR3, taken from reference TRBV7-9 and TRBJ2-7): DTGVSQNPRHKITKRGQNVTFRCDPISEHNRLYWYRQTLGQGPEFLTYFQNEAQLEKSRLLSDRFSAERPKGSFSTLEIQRTEQGDSAMYLCASSPRVWRGTYEQYFGPGTRLTVT.

This rearrangement joins TRBV21-1 to TRBJ1-3; the listed D gene, TRBD1, was not tested against the DNA. TRBV21-1 is tagged as a pseudogene. CDR3 length: 20 amino acids. The CDR3 sequence is CASSKKVRDRGTWSGNTIYF. The CDR3 DNA reads as TGTGCCAGCAGCAAAAAAGTTCGGGACAGGGGGACGTGGTCTGGAAACACCATATATTTT.

The gene calls are TRBV25-1 and TRBJ1-1; no firm D call. V lost 1 base, J lost 2 bases, and 14 bases lay in between. In germline, CDR1 is MGHDK, CDR2 SYGVNS. The CDR3 covers 16 residues. The chain's CDR3 is CASSEWRRKGNTEAFF. The CDR3 DNA reads TGTGCCAGCAGTGAATGGAGAAGAAAGGGTAACACTGAAGCTTTCTTT.